This T cell receptor (beta chain) was sequenced in a study of blood T cell repertoires in COVID-19. Study-wide context: Acute and convalescent COVID-19 specimens originated in the United States, Italy and Spain.

Some clones are missing from TCRdb's copy, which holds only in-frame ones; the method was immunoSEQ multiplex PCR. Here the sample spans some 80,000 clones, 70% to 90% being singletons. Trimming took 6 bases from V and 8 from J; bases not matched to a gene: 7. The CDR3 is 14 amino acids. Germline CDR1 SGHAT, CDR2 FQNNGV. This clone was seen a few times. Sequencing was done on a sample of peripheral blood. V usage is TRBV11-2 and J usage is TRBJ1-6; 7 nucleotides agree with TRBD1. The clonotype originates from a man aged 60 to 75 with COVID-19, enrolled during active disease. CDR3 nucleotide sequence: TGTGCCAGCAGTGTGCAGGGGGGAGATTCACCCCTCCACTTT. It specifies CASSVQGGDSPLHF.